This TCR beta chain was sequenced in a study of T cell changes during pregnancy in multiple sclerosis. The CDR3 totals 14 residues. CDR1 and CDR2 (germline): SGDLS, YYNGEE. V was trimmed by 5 bases and J by 1 base, leaving 12 bases between them. The data were produced by immunoSEQ multiplex PCR, yet TCRdb's version contains in-frame clones alone and is incomplete. The profile shows about 38,000 clones, about nine tenths of them singletons. Sequenced here: CD4+ T cells from peripheral blood mononuclear cells, sampled after pregnancy. The rearrangement joins TRBV9 to TRBJ1-1; D perhaps matches TRBD1 (5 bases). The TCR was taken from a female donor in good health, enrolled as a control in a pregnancy study. CDR3 coding DNA: TGTGCCAGCAGGGGGGGTCTAGGGAACACTGAAGCTTTCTTT. Translating gives CASRGGLGNTEAFF.